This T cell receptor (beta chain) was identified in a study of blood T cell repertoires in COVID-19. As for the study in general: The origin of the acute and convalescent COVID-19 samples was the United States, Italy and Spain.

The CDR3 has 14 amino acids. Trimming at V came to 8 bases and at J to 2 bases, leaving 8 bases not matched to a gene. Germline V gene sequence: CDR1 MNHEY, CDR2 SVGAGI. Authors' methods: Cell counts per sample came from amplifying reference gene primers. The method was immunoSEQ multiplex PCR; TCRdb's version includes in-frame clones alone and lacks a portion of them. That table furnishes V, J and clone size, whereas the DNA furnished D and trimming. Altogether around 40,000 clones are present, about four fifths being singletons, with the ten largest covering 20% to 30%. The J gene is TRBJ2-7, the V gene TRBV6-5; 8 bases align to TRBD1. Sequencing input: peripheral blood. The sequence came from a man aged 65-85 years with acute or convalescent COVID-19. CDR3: CASQTGVGTYEQYF. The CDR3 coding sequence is TGTGCCAGCCAGACAGGGGTAGGTACCTACGAGCAGTACTTC.